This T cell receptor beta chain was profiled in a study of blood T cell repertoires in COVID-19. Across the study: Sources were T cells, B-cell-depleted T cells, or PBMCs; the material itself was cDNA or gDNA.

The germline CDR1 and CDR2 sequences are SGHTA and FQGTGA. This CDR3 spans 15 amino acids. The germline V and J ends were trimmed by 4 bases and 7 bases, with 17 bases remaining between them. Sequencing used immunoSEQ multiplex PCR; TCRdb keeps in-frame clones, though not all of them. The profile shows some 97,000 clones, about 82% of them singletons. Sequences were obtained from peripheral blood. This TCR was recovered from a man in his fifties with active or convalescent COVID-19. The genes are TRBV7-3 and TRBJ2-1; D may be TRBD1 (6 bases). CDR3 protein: CASSYIGTTQNEQFF. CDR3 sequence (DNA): TGTGCCAGCAGCTACATTGGGACAACCCAGAATGAGCAGTTCTTC. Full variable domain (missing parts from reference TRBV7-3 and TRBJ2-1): GAGVSQTPSNKVTEKGKYVELRCDPISGHTALYWYRQSLGQGPEFLIYFQGTGAADDSGLPNDRFFAVRPEGSVSTLKIQRTERGDSAVYLCASSYIGTTQNEQFFGPGTRLTVL.